The clone carrying this T cell receptor beta chain was seen once. Its antigen is undetermined. This record comes from a study of Tregs in tolerant kidney transplant recipients. Overall study results and limits: Biological reproducibility was not directly addressed, but technical replication error appeared minimal. Validation in larger populations is needed because few patients were studied.

After removal of 5 bases from V and 3 bases from J, the junction contained 4 bases not matched to a gene. Germline CDR1 MNHEY, CDR2 SVGAGI. The CDR3 loop spans 15 amino acids. Produced via immunoSEQ multiplex PCR; TCRdb's table is partial and in-frame only. The table has roughly 250,000 clones, approximately 84% seen once. Unstimulated Tregs (CD4+CD25+CD127-) and CD4+CD25- non-Tregs were sorted from PBMCs. Sequencing was performed on CD4+ T cells from blood. This receptor was obtained from a human donor in good health. The rearrangement uses TRBV6-5 and TRBJ1-6; TRBD1 matches at 7 bases. CDR3 nucleotide sequence: TGTGCCAGCAGTAATCACAGGGGCTATAATTCACCCCTCCACTTT. It encodes CASSNHRGYNSPLHF.